The 29 T cell receptor beta chains in this list originate from one sample, sequenced in a study of cytomegalovirus exposure and HLA in healthy donors. The PCR used 60 Vbeta and 13 Jbeta primers. Sequencing was performed with immunoSEQ multiplex PCR; in TCRdb, only in-frame clones are kept and a portion is missing. The sample carries around 200,000 clones, 75% to 90% recorded once. What was sequenced was PBMCs. The origin of the receptors is a man between 35 and 55 years old in good health and CMV-seropositive.

The chain employs TRBV6-6 and TRBJ2-2; weak D call: TRBD1 (5 bases). CDR1 MNHNY and CDR2 SVGAGI come from the germline V gene (reference sequence). V lost 5 bases, J lost 6 bases, and 7 bases lay in between. The CDR3 totals 12 residues. The DNA for the CDR3 is TGTGCCAGCAGTGGGGCAGCCGGGGAGCTGTTTTTT. Its protein is CASSGAAGELFF.

The CDR3 DNA reads TGTGCCAGCAGCCCCTCAGGGGCTTCCGTAACTCATTCACCCCTCCACTTT. It specifies CASSPSGASVTHSPLHF. This chain uses TRBV7-2 with TRBJ1-6; possibly TRBD1 for D (6 bases). Germline CDR1 reads SGHTA; CDR2 reads FQGNSA. Between the trimmed V and J ends, which lost 5 bases and 8 bases, there was a span of 22 bases. CDR3 length equals 17 residues.

The chain couples TRBV9 to TRBJ2-5; D unclear. The DNA end is more similar to TRBJ2-7, so the J call may be wrong. Germline V gene sequence: CDR1 SGDLS, CDR2 YYNGEE. The CDR3 loop spans 12 amino acids. The CDR3 DNA follows: TGTGCCAGCAGCGGGAGCTCCTACGAGCAGTACTTC. Translation gives CASSGSSYEQYF.

As to this clone: At one end the junction does not follow the germline gene, possibly because of a read error. This rearrangement joins TRBV2 to TRBJ2-5; no definite D call. The V gene's germline CDR1 is SNHLY and CDR2 FYNNEI. The CDR3 spans 12 residues. The CDR3 DNA follows: TGTGCCAGCATTGAATCTCAAGAGACCCAGTACTTC. Its translation: CASIESQETQYF.

The rearrangement links TRBV7-8 to TRBJ2-3; TRBD1 agrees at 7 bases. The length of the CDR3 is 14 residues. The V segment lost 5 bases and the J segment 8 bases; nucleotides outside the gene matches: 10. Germline V lookup: CDR1 SGHVS, CDR2 FQNEAQ. CDR3 residues: CASSHGQATGTQYF. The CDR3 coding sequence is TGTGCCAGCAGCCATGGACAGGCTACTGGTACGCAGTATTTT.

This rearrangement joins TRBV7-2 to TRBJ1-6; D might be TRBD1 (6 bases). Trimming took off 2 bases at V and 8 bases at J, with 13 bases between the two ends. This CDR3 is 15 amino acids long. In germline, CDR1 is SGHTA, CDR2 FQGNSA. The CDR3 spells CASSLTGFGDSPLHF. In DNA form, the CDR3 reads TGTGCCAGCAGCTTAACAGGGTTTGGTGATTCACCCCTCCACTTT.

The chain has TRBV6-6 and TRBJ1-5, with D hard to call. The CDR3 is 13 amino acids. Germline V gene sequence: CDR1 MNHNY, CDR2 SVGAGI (reference sequence). Trimming took 5 bases from V and 4 from J, leaving 9 bases between them. The CDR3 is CASSDFRNQPQHF. As DNA, the CDR3 is TGTGCCAGCAGTGACTTCCGTAATCAGCCCCAGCATTTT.

This rearrangement joins TRBV2 to TRBJ2-7; tentatively, D is TRBD2 (5 bases). The germline V gene encodes CDR1 SNHLY and CDR2 FYNNEI. V lost 3 bases and J lost 3, with 12 bases in between. This CDR3 is 14 amino acids long. The CDR3 DNA sequence: TGTGCCAGCAGTGACGGCGGGTTGGTCTACGAGCAGTACTTC. The encoded protein is CASSDGGLVYEQYF.

J is TRBJ2-2 and V is TRBV18; D call uncertain. There are 13 residues in the CDR3. CDR1 is KGHSH, CDR2 LQKENI, per germline. Trimming removed 4 bases at V and 3 bases at J, with 6 bases between. For the CDR3, the DNA is TGTGCCAGCTCACACTTAGACACCGGGGAGCTGTTTTTT. Amino acid sequence: CASSHLDTGELFF.

V usage is TRBV7-6 and J usage is TRBJ2-7; D is undetermined. Trimming stripped 1 base from V and 4 bases from J, with 8 bases between. Germline CDR1 and CDR2: SGHVS and FNYEAQ. The CDR3 has 13 amino acids. Here the CDR3 reads CASSLESLYEQYF. CDR3 bases: TGTGCCAGCAGCTTAGAATCACTGTACGAGCAGTACTTC.

The rearrangement uses TRBV2 and TRBJ2-7, with 10 bases identical to TRBD2. CDR1 is SNHLY and CDR2 is FYNNEI in the germline V gene. V lost 5 bases, J lost 7 bases, and 8 bases stayed unmatched. CDR3 size: 14 residues. The CDR3 protein is CASSRSGGAGEQYF. The DNA for the CDR3 is TGTGCCAGCAGTCGAAGCGGGGGGGCCGGAGAGCAGTACTTC.

The genes are TRBV18 and TRBJ2-3; 10 bases line up with TRBD1. After removal of 4 bases from V and 0 bases from J, the junction contained 10 bases not matched to a gene. The CDR3 spans 18 residues. CDR1 and CDR2 from the germline V gene are KGHSH and LQKENI. In DNA, the CDR3 is TGTGCCAGCTCACGGCGACAGGGGGCCCCGTTTAGCACAGATACGCAGTATTTT. Translated, it gives CASSRRQGAPFSTDTQYF. The full variable domain, completed using reference TRBV18 and TRBJ2-3, is NAGVMQNPRHLVRRRGQEARLRCSPMKGHSHVYWYRQLPEEGLKFMVYLQKENIIDESGMPKERFSAEFPKEGPSILRIQQVVRGDSAAYFCASSRRQGAPFSTDTQYFGPGTRLTVL.

The chain combines TRBV6-1 with TRBJ2-7; maybe TRBD2 (6 bases). Germline V gene sequence: CDR1 MNHNS, CDR2 SASEGT. V lost 2 bases and J lost 1, with 12 bases in between. The length of the CDR3 is 15 residues. For the CDR3, the DNA is TGTGCCAGCAGTGAAAGAGCTAGCGCTTCCTACGAGCAGTACTTC. Protein sequence: CASSERASASYEQYF.

V usage is TRBV5-8 and J usage is TRBJ2-3; no firm D call. Per germline, CDR1 SGHTS and CDR2 YDEGEE. V dropped 1 base and J dropped 0 bases, with 9 bases sitting between them. This CDR3 spans 15 amino acids. CDR3 sequence (DNA): TGTGCCAGCAGCTTGCCTAACTATAGCACAGATACGCAGTATTTT. Translated: CASSLPNYSTDTQYF.

Comment on this clone: The sample holds other DNA sequences that translate to the same CDR3. The chain carries TRBV19 and TRBJ1-5, with 8 bases fitting TRBD1. Germline V gives CDR1 LNHDA, CDR2 SQIVND (reference sequence). This CDR3 has 14 residues. The V and J ends lost 5 bases and 5 bases, in that order; junction bases with no gene match: 5. This CDR3 is CASSPTGGDQPQHF. In DNA, the CDR3 is TGTGCCAGTAGTCCCACAGGGGGGGATCAGCCCCAGCATTTT.

The genes are TRBV9 and TRBJ2-4; D might be TRBD2 (6 bases). Between the trimmed V and J ends, which lost 0 bases and 9 bases, there was a span of 16 bases. The germline V gene encodes CDR1 SGDLS and CDR2 YYNGEE. This CDR3 is 15 amino acids long. CDR3 sequence (DNA): TGTGCCAGCAGCGTAGGCGGGGAGCGTCAGGGCATTCAGTACTTC. Amino acids: CASSVGGERQGIQYF.

J is TRBJ1-6 and V is TRBV13, with no clear D. Deletions cut 8 bases from V and 0 bases from J, with 8 bases between. The CDR3 is made up of 14 amino acids. CDR1 PRHDT and CDR2 FYEKMQ come from the germline V gene (reference sequence). The DNA of the CDR3 is TGTGCCAGCGGGAGGAGCTCCTATAATTCACCCCTCCACTTT. Protein sequence: CASGRSSYNSPLHF.

The rearrangement joins TRBV5-1 to TRBJ1-6, with D hard to call. CDR3 length equals 15 residues. With 1 base removed from V and 0 bases from J, the gap between germline ends came to 5 bases. CDR1 is SGHRS and CDR2 is YFSETQ in the germline V gene. In DNA, the CDR3 is TGCGCCAGCAGCTTGACGAGCTCCTATAATTCACCCCTCCACTTT. Encoded protein: CASSLTSSYNSPLHF. Complete variable domain (other parts from reference TRBV5-1 and TRBJ1-6): KAGVTQTPRYLIKTRGQQVTLSCSPISGHRSVSWYQQTPGQGLQFLFEYFSETQRNKGNFPGRFSGRQFSNSRSEMNVSTLELGDSALYLCASSLTSSYNSPLHFGNGTRLTVT.

The chain recombines TRBV19 with TRBJ1-5; 7 positions match TRBD1. The J segment lost 1 base and the V segment lost 4 bases, leaving 1 base of the junction unmatched. Germline CDR1 LNHDA, CDR2 SQIVND (reference sequence). The CDR3 has 14 amino acids. CDR3 sequence (DNA): TGTGCCAGTAGTAAGACAGGGAGCAATCAGCCCCAGCATTTT. Protein: CASSKTGSNQPQHF.

The rearrangement joins TRBV30 to TRBJ1-2, with D perhaps matching TRBD1 (5 bases). The CDR3 length is 13 residues. V lost 0 bases, J lost 2 bases, and 7 bases lay in between. The V gene's germline CDR1 is GTSNPN and CDR2 SVGIG (reference sequence). CDR3 amino acids: CAWSVPGNYGYTF. CDR3 sequence (DNA): TGTGCCTGGAGTGTACCAGGGAACTATGGCTACACCTTC.

Only one count was recorded for this clone. The rearrangement links TRBV5-1 to TRBJ2-1; 10 bases agree with TRBD1. Germline-derived CDR1 and CDR2 are SGHRS and YFSETQ. The CDR3 runs to 16 residues. J lost 7 bases, V lost 4 bases, and 11 bases had no gene match. The DNA of the CDR3 is TGCGCCAGCAGCCTGGGGGGACAGGGGTCCGGTAATGAGCAGTTCTTC. This gives the protein CASSLGGQGSGNEQFF.

The chain carries TRBV4-1 and TRBJ2-5, with 9 bases aligning to TRBD2. Per the germline V gene, CDR1 is MGHRA and CDR2 is YSYEKL. The CDR3 sequence is 17 residues long. Germline trimming cut 1 base from V and 4 bases from J; bases unmatched to any gene: 10. The CDR3 nucleotides are TGCGCCAGCAGCCAAGGAACGGGACTAGCAGAGGGAGAGACCCAGTACTTC. As protein: CASSQGTGLAEGETQYF.

This rearrangement joins TRBV2 to TRBJ1-5; maybe TRBD1 (6 bases). V gave up 7 bases and J gave up 7 bases, with 17 bases separating them. Germline V gene data show CDR1 as SNHLY and CDR2 as FYNNEI. This CDR3 is 14 amino acids long. CDR3: CASTDVAGDQPQHF. CDR3 DNA sequence: TGTGCCAGCACCGACGTGGCAGGGGACCAGCCCCAGCATTTT.

The chain couples TRBV5-6 to TRBJ2-7, with 7 nucleotides matching TRBD1. CDR1 SGHDT and CDR2 YYEEEE come from the germline V gene. The CDR3 runs to 15 residues. J was trimmed by 2 bases and V by 5 bases; bases with no gene match: 10. The CDR3 is CASSYYRDRAYEQYF. CDR3 in DNA: TGTGCCAGCAGTTATTACCGGGACAGAGCCTACGAGCAGTACTTC.

The count of this clone is one. The chain combines TRBV7-3 with TRBJ2-3; 11 bases map to TRBD2. Germline V gene sequence: CDR1 SGHTA, CDR2 FQGTGA. This CDR3 is 18 amino acids long. V lost 5 bases to trimming and J lost 3 bases; unmatched junction nucleotides: 13. The CDR3 region is CASSPIGLTSGGTDTQYF. CDR3 bases: TGTGCCAGCAGCCCGATAGGCCTCACTAGCGGGGGAACAGATACGCAGTATTTT.

The chain links TRBV6-5 to TRBJ2-3; 7 bases align to TRBD1. The junction had 6 bases not matched to a gene; V was cut back by 4 bases and J by 5 bases. This CDR3 contains 14 residues. CDR1 and CDR2 from the germline V gene are MNHEY and SVGAGI. Written as DNA, the CDR3 is TGTGCCAGCAGTTCAGGGACAGCAGTAGATACGCAGTATTTT. Its translation is CASSSGTAVDTQYF.

The chain recombines TRBV30 with TRBJ2-5; D might be TRBD1 (5 bases). Trimming removed 8 bases at V and 5 bases at J, with 12 bases between. Germline V CDR1 and CDR2: GTSNPN, SVGIG (reference sequence). There are 11 residues in the CDR3. The CDR3 reads CAGRKGETQYF. CDR3 coding DNA: TGTGCCGGTCGCAAGGGGGAGACCCAGTACTTC.

This rearrangement joins TRBV9 to TRBJ2-7, with TRBD2 matching 8 bases. Germline CDR1 and CDR2: SGDLS and YYNGEE. The CDR3 totals 16 residues. V gave up 7 bases and J gave up 1 base; unmatched junction bases: 13. Here the CDR3 DNA reads TGTGCCAGCGGACGGAGGGGCACGGGGGGGTCCTACGAGCAGTACTTC. This gives the protein CASGRRGTGGSYEQYF.

On this clone: The junction departs from germline at one end; a sequencing error may be responsible. V gene TRBV7-9 combines with J gene TRBJ1-2, with 9 bases lining up with TRBD1. CDR3 length equals 15 residues. The germline gives CDR1 SEHNR, CDR2 FQNEAQ (reference sequence). The chain's CDR3 is CSSSLGSGQGDGYTF. CDR3 nucleotides: TGTTCCAGCAGCTTAGGGTCGGGACAGGGAGACGGCTACACCTTC.